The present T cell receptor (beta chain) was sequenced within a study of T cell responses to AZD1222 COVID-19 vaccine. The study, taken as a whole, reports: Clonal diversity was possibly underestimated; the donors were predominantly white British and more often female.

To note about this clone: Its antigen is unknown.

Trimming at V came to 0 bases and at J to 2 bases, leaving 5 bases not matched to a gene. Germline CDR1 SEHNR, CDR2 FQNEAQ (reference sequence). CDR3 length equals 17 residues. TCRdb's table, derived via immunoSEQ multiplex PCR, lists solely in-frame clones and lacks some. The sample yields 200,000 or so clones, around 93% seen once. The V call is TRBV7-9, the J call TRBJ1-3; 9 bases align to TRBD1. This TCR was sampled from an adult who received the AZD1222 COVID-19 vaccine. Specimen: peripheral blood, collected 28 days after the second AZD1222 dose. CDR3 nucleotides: TGTGCCAGCAGCTTAGCCCCCGGGACAGGGACTGGAAACACCATATATTTT. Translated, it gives CASSLAPGTGTGNTIYF.